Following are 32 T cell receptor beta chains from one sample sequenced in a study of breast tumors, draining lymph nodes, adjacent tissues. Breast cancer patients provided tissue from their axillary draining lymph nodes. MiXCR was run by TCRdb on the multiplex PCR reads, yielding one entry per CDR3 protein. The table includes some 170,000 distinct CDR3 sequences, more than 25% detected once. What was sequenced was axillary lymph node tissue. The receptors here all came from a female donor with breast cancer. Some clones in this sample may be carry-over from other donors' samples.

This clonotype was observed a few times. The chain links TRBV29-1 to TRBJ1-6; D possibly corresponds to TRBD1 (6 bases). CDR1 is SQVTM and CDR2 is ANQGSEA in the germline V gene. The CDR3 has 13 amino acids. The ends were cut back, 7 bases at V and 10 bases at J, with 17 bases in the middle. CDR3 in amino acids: CSAQGGDGSPLHF. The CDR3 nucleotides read TGCAGCGCACAAGGGGGGGACGGCTCACCCCTCCACTTT.

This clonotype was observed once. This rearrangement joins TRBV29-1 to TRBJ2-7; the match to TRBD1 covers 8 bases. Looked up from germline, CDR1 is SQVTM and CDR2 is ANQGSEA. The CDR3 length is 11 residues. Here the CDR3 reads CSGTGFVEQYF. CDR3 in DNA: TGCAGTGGGACAGGATTTGTCGAGCAGTACTTC.

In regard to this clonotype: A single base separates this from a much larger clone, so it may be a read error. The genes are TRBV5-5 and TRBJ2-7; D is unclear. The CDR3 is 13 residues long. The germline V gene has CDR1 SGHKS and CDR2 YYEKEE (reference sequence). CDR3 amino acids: CASSFSRTHEQHF. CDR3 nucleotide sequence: TGTGCCAGCAGCTTTTCTAGAACCCACGAGCAGCACTTC.

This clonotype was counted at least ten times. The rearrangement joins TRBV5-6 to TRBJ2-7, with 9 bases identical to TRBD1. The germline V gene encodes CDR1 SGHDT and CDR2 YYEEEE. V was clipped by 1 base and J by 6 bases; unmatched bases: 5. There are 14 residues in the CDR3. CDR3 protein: CASSLTGGGGEQYF. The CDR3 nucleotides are TGTGCCAGCAGCTTGACAGGGGGCGGTGGCGAGCAGTACTTC. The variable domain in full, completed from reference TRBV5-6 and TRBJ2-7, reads DAGVTQSPTHLIKTRGQQVTLRCSPKSGHDTVSWYQQALGQGPQFIFQYYEEEERQRGNFPDRFSGHQFPNYSSELNVNALLLGDSALYLCASSLTGGGGEQYFGPGTRLTVT.

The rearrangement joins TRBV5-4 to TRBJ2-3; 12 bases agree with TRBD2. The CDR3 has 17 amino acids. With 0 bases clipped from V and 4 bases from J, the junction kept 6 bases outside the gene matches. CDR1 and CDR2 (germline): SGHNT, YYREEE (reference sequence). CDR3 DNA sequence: TGTGCCAGCAGCTTGGGGGCTAGCGGGAGGGACCCAGATACGCAGTATTTT. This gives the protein CASSLGASGRDPDTQYF.

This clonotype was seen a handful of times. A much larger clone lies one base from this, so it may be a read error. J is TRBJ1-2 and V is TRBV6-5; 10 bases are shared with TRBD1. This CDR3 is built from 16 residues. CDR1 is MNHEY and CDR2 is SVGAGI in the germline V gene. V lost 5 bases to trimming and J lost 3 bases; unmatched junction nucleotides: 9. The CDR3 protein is CASSHLGDRGDYGYTF. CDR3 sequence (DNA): TGTGCCAGCAGTCACTTGGGGGACAGGGGCGACTATGGCTACACCTTC.

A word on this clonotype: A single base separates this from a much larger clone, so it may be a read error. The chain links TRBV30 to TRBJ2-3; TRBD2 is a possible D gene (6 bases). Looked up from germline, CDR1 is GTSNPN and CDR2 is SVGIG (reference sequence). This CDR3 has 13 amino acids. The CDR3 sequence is CAWVRTSTGTQYF. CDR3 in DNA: TGTGCCTGGGTGAGAACTAGCACAGGTACGCAGTATTTT.

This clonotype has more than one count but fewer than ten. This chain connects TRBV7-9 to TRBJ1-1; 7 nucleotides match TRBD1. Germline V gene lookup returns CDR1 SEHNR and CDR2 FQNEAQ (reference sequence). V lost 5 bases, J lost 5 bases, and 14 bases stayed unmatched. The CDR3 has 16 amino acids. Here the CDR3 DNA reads TGTGCCAGCAGCCCGCCGTCGACAGGGTCGGGTACTGAAGCTTTCTTT. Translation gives CASSPPSTGSGTEAFF.

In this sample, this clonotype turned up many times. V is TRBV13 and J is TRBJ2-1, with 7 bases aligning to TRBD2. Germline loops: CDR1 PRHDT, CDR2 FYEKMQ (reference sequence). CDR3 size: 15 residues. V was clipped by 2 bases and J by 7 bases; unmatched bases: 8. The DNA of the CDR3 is TGTGCCAGCAGCTTAACGGCGGGAGCTTTGAATGAGCAGTTCTTC. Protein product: CASSLTAGALNEQFF.

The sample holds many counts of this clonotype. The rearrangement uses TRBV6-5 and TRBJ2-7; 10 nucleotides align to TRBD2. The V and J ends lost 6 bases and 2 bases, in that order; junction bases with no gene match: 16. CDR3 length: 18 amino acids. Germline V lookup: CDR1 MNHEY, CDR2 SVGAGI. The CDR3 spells CASSPLQLAGLPPYEQYF. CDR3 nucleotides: TGTGCCAGCAGCCCCCTCCAACTAGCGGGATTGCCGCCCTACGAGCAGTACTTC.

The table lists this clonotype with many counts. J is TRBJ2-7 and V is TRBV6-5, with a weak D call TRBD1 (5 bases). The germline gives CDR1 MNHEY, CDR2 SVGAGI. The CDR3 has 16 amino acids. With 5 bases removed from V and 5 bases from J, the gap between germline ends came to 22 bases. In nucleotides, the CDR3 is TGTGCCAGCAGTAAAAAAGGGGATCCCACGTCGGACGAGCAGTACTTC. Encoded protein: CASSKKGDPTSDEQYF.

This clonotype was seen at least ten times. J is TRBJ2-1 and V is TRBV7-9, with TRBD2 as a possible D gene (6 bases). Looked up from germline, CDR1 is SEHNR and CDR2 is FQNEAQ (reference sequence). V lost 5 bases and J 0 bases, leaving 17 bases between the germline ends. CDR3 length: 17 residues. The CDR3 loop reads CASSPGLLRRSYNEQFF. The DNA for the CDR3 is TGTGCCAGCAGCCCGGGACTTCTCCGTCGCTCCTACAATGAGCAGTTCTTC.

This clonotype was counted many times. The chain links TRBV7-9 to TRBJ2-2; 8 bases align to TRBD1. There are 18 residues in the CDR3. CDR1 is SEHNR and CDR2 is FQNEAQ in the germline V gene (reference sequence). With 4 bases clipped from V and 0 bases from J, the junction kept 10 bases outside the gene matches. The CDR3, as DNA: TGTGCCAGCAGCTGGCAGGGGGCGCTAACCTCGAACACCGGGGAGCTGTTTTTT. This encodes CASSWQGALTSNTGELFF.

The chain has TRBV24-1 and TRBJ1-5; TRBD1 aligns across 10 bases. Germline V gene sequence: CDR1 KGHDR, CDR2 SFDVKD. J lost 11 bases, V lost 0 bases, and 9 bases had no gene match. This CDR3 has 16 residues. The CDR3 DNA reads TGTGCCACCAGTGATTTGGGACAGGGGGGAGGAAAGACCCAGCATTTT. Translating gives CATSDLGQGGGKTQHF.

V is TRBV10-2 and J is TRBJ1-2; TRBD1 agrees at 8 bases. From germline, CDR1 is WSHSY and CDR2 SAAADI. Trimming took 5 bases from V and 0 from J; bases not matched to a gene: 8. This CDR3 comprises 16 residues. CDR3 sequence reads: CASSTTGESSNYGYTF. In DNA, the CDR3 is TGCGCCAGCAGTACGACAGGGGAGTCCTCTAACTATGGCTACACCTTC.

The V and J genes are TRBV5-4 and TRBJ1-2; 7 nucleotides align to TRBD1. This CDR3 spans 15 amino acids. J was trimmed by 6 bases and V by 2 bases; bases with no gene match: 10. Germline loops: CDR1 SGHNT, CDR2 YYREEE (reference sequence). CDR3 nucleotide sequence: TGTGCCAGCAGCTTAGGACAGGCCCTGGTGGATGGCTACACCTTC. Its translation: CASSLGQALVDGYTF.

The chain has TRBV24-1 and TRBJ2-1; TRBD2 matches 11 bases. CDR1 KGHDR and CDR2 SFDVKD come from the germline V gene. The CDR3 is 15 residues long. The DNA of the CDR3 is TGTGCTCTTAAATGGACTAGCGGGCCGTACAATGAGCAGTTCTTC. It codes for CALKWTSGPYNEQFF.

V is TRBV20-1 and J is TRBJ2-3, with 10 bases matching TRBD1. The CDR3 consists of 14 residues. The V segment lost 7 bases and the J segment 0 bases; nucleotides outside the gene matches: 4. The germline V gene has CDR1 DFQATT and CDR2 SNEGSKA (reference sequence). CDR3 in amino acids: CSVEGQGSTDTQYF. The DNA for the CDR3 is TGCAGTGTAGAGGGACAGGGGAGCACAGATACGCAGTATTTT.

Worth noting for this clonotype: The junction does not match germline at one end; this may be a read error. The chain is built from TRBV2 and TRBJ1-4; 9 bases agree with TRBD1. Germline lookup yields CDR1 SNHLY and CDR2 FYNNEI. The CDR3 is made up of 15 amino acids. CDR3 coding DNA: TGTGCCAGCACGGGAGTATGGGACAGGGAAGTAAGACTGTTTTTC. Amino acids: CASTGVWDREVRLFF.

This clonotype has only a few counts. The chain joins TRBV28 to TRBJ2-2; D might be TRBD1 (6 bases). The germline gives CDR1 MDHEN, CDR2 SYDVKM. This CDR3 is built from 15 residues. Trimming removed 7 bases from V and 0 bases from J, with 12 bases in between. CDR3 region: CASTLTGSNTGELFF. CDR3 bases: TGTGCCAGCACCTTGACAGGTTCGAACACCGGGGAGCTGTTTTTT.

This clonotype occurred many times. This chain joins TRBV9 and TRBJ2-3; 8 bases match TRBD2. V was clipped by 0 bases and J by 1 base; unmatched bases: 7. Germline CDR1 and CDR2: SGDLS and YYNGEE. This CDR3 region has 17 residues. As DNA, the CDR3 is TGTGCCAGCAGCGTAGCGGGGGGGCTGGGAGGCACAGATACGCAGTATTTT. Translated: CASSVAGGLGGTDTQYF.

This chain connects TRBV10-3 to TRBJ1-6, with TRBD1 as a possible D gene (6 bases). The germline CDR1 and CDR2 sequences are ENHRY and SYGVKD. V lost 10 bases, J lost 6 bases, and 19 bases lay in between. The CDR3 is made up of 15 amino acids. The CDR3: CATRARGGGNSPLHF. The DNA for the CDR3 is TGTGCCACTCGCGCACGAGGGGGGGGTAATTCACCCCTCCACTTT.

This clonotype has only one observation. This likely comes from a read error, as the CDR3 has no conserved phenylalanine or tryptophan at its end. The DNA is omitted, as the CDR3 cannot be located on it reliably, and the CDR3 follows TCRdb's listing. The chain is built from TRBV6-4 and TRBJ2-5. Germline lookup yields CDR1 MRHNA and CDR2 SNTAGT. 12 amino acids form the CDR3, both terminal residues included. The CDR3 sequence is CASSDAIKRPST.

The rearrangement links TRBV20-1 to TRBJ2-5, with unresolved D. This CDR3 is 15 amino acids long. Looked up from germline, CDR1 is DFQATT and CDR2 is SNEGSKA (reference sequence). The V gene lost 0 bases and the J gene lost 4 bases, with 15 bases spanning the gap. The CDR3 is CSARDASDQTETQYF. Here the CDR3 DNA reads TGCAGTGCTAGAGATGCCTCAGACCAAACAGAGACCCAGTACTTC.

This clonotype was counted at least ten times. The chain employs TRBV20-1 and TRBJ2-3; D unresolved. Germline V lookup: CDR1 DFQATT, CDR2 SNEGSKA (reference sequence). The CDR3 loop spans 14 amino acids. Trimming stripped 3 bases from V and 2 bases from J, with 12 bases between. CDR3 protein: CSASRSPTTDTQYF. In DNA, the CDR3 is TGCAGTGCTAGTAGAAGCCCGACCACAGATACGCAGTATTTT.

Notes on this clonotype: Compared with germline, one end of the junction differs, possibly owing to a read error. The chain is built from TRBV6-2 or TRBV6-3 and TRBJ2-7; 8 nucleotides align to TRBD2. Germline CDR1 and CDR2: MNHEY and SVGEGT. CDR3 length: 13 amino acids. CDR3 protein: CASSYLTSGERYF. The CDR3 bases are TGTGCCAGCAGTTACCTCACTAGCGGCGAGCGGTACTTC.

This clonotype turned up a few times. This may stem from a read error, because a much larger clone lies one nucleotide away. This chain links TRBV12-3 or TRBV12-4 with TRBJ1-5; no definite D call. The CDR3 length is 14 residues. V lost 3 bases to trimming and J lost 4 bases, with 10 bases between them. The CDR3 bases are TGTGCCAGCAGTTTCGCCGGGGAGAATCAGCCCCAGCATTTT. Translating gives CASSFAGENQPQHF.

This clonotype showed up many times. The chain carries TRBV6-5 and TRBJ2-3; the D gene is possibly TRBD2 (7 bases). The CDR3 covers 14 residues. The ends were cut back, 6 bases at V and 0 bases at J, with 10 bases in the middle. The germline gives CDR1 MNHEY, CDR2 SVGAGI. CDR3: CASSRGASTDTQYF. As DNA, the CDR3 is TGTGCCAGCAGCCGGGGGGCTAGCACAGATACGCAGTATTTT.

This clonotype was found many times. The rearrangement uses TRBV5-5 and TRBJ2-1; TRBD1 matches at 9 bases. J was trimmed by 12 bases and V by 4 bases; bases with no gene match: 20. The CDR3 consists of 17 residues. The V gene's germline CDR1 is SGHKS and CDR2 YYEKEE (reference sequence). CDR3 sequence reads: CASSPYRGRDMKQRQFF. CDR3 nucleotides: TGTGCCAGCAGCCCTTACAGGGGGCGGGACATGAAGCAGCGGCAGTTCTTC.

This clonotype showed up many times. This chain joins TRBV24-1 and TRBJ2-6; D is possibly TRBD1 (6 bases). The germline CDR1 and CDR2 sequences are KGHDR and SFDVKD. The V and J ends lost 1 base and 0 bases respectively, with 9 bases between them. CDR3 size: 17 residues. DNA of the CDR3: TGTGCCACCAGTGATTTCGACAGGCTCTCTGGGGCCAACGTCCTGACTTTC. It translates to CATSDFDRLSGANVLTF.

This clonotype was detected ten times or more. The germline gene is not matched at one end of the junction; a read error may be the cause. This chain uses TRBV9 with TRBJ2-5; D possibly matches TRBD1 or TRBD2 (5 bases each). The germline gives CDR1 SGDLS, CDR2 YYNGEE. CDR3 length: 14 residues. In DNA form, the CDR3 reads TGTGCCAGCAGCGTAGCCCTGGCGGAAGGGACCCAGTCCTTC. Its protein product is CASSVALAEGTQSF.

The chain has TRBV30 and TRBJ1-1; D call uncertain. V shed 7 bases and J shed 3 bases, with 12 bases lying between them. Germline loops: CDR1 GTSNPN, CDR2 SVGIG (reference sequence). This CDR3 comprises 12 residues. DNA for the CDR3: TGTGCCTCCCCGGCCGGGCACACTGAAGCTTTCTTT. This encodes CASPAGHTEAFF.